The present entry profiles one T cell receptor beta chain with its context. This CDR3 is built from 16 residues. CDR1 SGHAT and CDR2 FQNNGV come from the germline V gene. V lost 5 bases to trimming and J lost 7 bases; unmatched junction nucleotides: 7. The sample is drawn from a study of cytotoxic CD8 clonotypes in ibrutinib-treated CLL. About the study: When averaged across all of the samples, the counts came to 255,043 productive templates and about 89,000 productive rearrangements.

Some clones are missing from TCRdb's copy, which holds only in-frame ones; the method was immunoSEQ multiplex PCR. Here the sample spans 150,000 to 200,000 clones, under 90% being singletons. This rearrangement joins TRBV11-2 to TRBJ2-1, with 14 bases aligning to TRBD2. The starting material was PBMCs, obtained after 24 months of ibrutinib treatment. The sequence derives from a human donor with chronic lymphocytic leukemia. The CDR3 spells CASSTRLAGGRNEQFF. CDR3 bases: TGTGCCAGCAGCACCCGACTAGCGGGAGGGCGGAATGAGCAGTTCTTC. The full variable domain, its missing parts supplied by reference TRBV11-2 and TRBJ2-1, is EAGVAQSPRYKIIEKRQSVAFWCNPISGHATLYWYQQILGQGPKLLIQFQNNGVVDDSQLPKDRFSAERLKGVDSTLKIQPAKLEDSAVYLCASSTRLAGGRNEQFFGPGTRLTVL.